This T cell receptor beta chain was identified during a study of blood T cell repertoires in COVID-19. Study at large: PBMCs, B-cell-depleted T cells, or T cells provided the cDNA or gDNA that made up the material.

The protocol was immunoSEQ multiplex PCR, while the TCRdb copy is restricted to in-frame clones and leaves out a portion. There are tens of thousands of clones in the sample; about 80% occur only once, and roughly 15% lies in the top ten. CDR1 and CDR2 from the germline V gene are SGHAT and FQNNGV. The CDR3 contains 14 residues. V trimming: 5 bases; J trimming: 3 bases; junction bases outside the gene matches: 6. The sequenced sample consisted of peripheral blood. The receptor's source is a human donor in a cohort sampled during active COVID-19. The chain employs TRBV11-2 and TRBJ2-7; 8 positions match TRBD1. As DNA, the CDR3 is TGTGCCAGCAGCCCCTTGACAGGGGACTACGAGCAGTACTTC. Residues: CASSPLTGDYEQYF.